This T cell receptor (beta chain) was observed in a study of T cells in Graves' hyperthyroidism and ophthalmopathy. The study's findings and limits: In blood, most of the thyroid clonotypes expanded above 0.001 were also present. By a 13 V-J model, ophthalmopathy was set apart from stable hyperthyroidism.

The cohort's ophthalmopathy patients, a group with duration under 3 months, had a Clinical Activity Score of at least 3 and a NOSPECS grade of at least 4. This clonotype has a handful of counts. Antigen: not known. Using RNA transcripts as the source, TCR beta CDR3 regions were amplified. TCR CDR3 regions were first amplified by RT-PCR with HTBI primers. TCRdb re-called the multiplex PCR reads through MiXCR, storing one row per CDR3 protein. The table records 240,000 or so distinct CDR3 sequences, around 17% of them present only once. Trimming shortened V by 6 bases and J by 5 bases, and 12 bases separated the two germline ends. The CDR3 covers 13 residues. Germline CDR1 SGHRS, CDR2 YFSETQ.

The specimen sequenced was blood. V gene TRBV5-1 combines with J gene TRBJ2-1, with D possibly being TRBD1 (6 bases). The TCR sequence derives from a woman aged 18-29 years with Graves' ophthalmopathy. The DNA for the CDR3 is TGCGCCAGCAATCGGGACACCCACAATGAGCAGTTCTTC. Translating it yields CASNRDTHNEQFF.